What follows is one T cell receptor beta chain and its context. Its antigen remains unidentified. No clone much larger than this one lies a single base away; base qualities are absent. The cohort consisted of some 730 healthy bone marrow donors. Cohort members were all nominally healthy when sampled, although unrecorded immune exposures were likely present. The donor tested CMV seronegative and was one of the 352 seronegative cohort members. A peripheral blood sample was provided by each donor, and peripheral blood mononuclear cells were used for TCR beta sequencing. Genomic DNA extraction from the blood cell samples was performed with the Qiagen DNeasy Blood Extraction Kit. This sample stems from a study of cytomegalovirus exposure and HLA in healthy donors (TCRdb year 2017). A note on the overall study: An earlier analysis of about 560 of the donors reported approximately 300 Gb of sequence data and around 120 million unique TCR beta sequences obtained from about 179 million T cells. Approximately 300 gigabases of sequencing data and around 88 million unique TCR sequences made up an early release that covered several hundred HLA-typed donors. The genetic ancestry cluster associated with self-reported Caucasian donors included roughly four fifths of the approximately 430 genotyped donors. The study was designed to test whether signatures of past pathogen exposure could be identified by cataloging public T cell receptors. The T cell repertoires of 666 subjects were profiled by immunosequencing and related to cytomegalovirus serostatus. A separate validation cohort of about 110 different subjects was used in addition to the approximately 700-subject first cohort. To predict cytomegalovirus infection status, the study combined high-throughput TCR immunosequencing, statistical association of individual TCRs with disease status, and machine learning. A later analysis re-examined previously published TCR beta repertoires from roughly 720 donors and added high-resolution HLA genotyping to investigate patterns of TCR occurrence. Rather than using new phenotypic data, the later analysis identified candidate immune exposures from TCR beta sequences and from how often those sequences occurred across donors. To decide whether each TCR beta V gene segment behaved as functional or pseudogenic, an earlier analysis of approximately 600 of the donors relied on high-throughput TCR beta sequencing. Alongside the repertoire data, information on donor age, sex, ethnicity and CMV serostatus was compiled. A later genetic analysis used genome-wide SNP genotypes for 398 of the 666 donors, treating that subset as a discovery cohort. All discovery cohort repertoires had been generated using a single sequencing platform. Both class I and class II loci were covered by HLA typing, at four-digit resolution. The number of typed donors differed by locus: about 620-640 for A, B, C, DRB1 and DQB1; 500 to 550 for DQA1; around 580 for DPA1; and approximately 450 for DPB1. A handful of DR-DQ haplotypes were treated as single units for association and clustering because of strong linkage in the cohort. On average, about 200,000 unique TCR beta nucleotide sequences were sequenced per donor among fewer than 500 genotyped donors of the cohort, with roughly 18% of those sequences being non-productive. Results the study describes overall, beyond this receptor: CMV serostatus was the only immune exposure information available for the cohort. Strong co-occurrence of HLA alleles, especially DR and DQ, made assigning TCR associations to individual alleles difficult. The presence/absence analyses assumed that sequencing depth was roughly uniform across donors, and that assumption may not be true. An association between a missense DCLRE1C variant and V-gene and J-gene trimming of TCR beta chains was found in a later genetic analysis and replicated in an independent cohort. Because HLA typing was unavailable for some donors at each locus, only the typed subset was used in association tests. It was suggested by the authors that the approach could potentially be generalized to other disease states and immunological phenotypes. In an earlier analysis of approximately 590 of the donors, most TCR beta V segments were observed in productive rearrangements about 90% or about 30% of the time, broadly matching IMGT annotations. Correlated functional status among segregating V segments might reflect linkage disequilibrium, but an unknown experimental factor could not be ruled out. A later analysis found that most CMV-associated TCR beta chains appeared HLA-restricted, with HLA associations seemingly driven largely by CMV exposure. The study gave a list of some 150 TCR beta chains associated with cytomegalovirus. A further reported finding was that TCR beta sequences accurately predicted the HLA-A and HLA-B alleles for most subjects in the first cohort. In a later analysis, the rate of TCR association differed among HLA loci, with DRB1 alleles having the most associated TCRs and HLA-C alleles having the fewest. A later analysis reported that several top co-occurrence clusters appeared linked to parvovirus B19, influenza, CMV and Epstein-Barr virus. A cluster of highly shared sequence variants was judged likely to represent a technical artifact of the sequencing pipeline. A few of the identified cytomegalovirus-associated TCR beta chains were confirmed in vitro to be specific for cytomegalovirus antigens. Because counts were too low, about 18 rarely observed V segments, including chromosome 9 orphons, were left out of the earlier analysis of about 620 of the donors. A later analysis associated about 18,000 TCR beta sequences with specific HLA alleles at a false discovery rate of 0.05. A later analysis found that HLA-associated TCR beta chains were more clonally expanded and had lower generation probabilities than equally common non-associated chains. Only TCR beta chains were sequenced in this cohort, and the absence of alpha or paired-chain data limited detectable features. While some public TCRs were present in many individuals, most TCR sequences turned up only very rarely across donors. Cytomegalovirus status was reported to be diagnosed by the classifier with high specificity and sensitivity in both the original and validation cohorts. In a later genetic analysis, fewer N-insertions in productive TCRs were reported among donors in an Asian-associated ancestry cluster than the 666-donor mean.

Libraries came from the immunoSEQ multiplex PCR assay. A mixture of 60 forward primers for TCR Vbeta segments and 13 reverse primers for TCR Jbeta segments was used in the multiplex PCR. A multiplex PCR assay on genomic DNA amplified the CDR3 region of rearranged TCR beta genes. The Illumina HiSeq System was used to sequence the amplified TCR beta libraries as 87-base-pair reads. The study's processing was this. A later analysis counted about 80 million unique TCR beta chains across the 670 or so repertoires, and approximately 11 million of these chains were shared by at least two donors. To remove PCR and sequencing errors, raw reads were error-corrected and collapsed into unique sequences using a nearest-neighbor algorithm that merged closely related sequences. CDR3 sequences were aligned to IMGT reference sequences to assign V, D and J gene segments. For a sequence to be retained, a match of at least six nucleotides was required to both a V gene segment and a J gene segment. A rearrangement was called productive if the CDR3 had no stop codons and remained in frame with V and J, and every other rearrangement was called non-productive. CDR3 was defined by IMGT convention, running from the second conserved V-encoded cysteine to the conserved J-encoded phenylalanine. In an earlier analysis of roughly 610 of the donors, sequences lacking an unambiguous match to a single V gene segment were excluded. An earlier analysis of a few hundred of the donors classified V segments as functional when productive rearrangements were above 56.7% and as segregating when the standard deviation between donors was above 5%. A statistical classification framework was built for diagnosing cytomegalovirus status from the catalog of TCR beta chain sequences. V and J gene assignment, in a later analysis, came from comparing TCR nucleotide sequences with IMGT/GENE-DB human TR gene sequences. Using the TCRdist pipeline, a later analysis assigned CDR3 sequences along with most-parsimonious VDJ recombination scenarios. In a later analysis, each TCR beta chain was defined by its CDR3 amino acid sequence together with its V-gene family, and reads lacking a unique V-gene family were excluded. A later analysis removed 550 to 700 highly shared, low-generation-probability nucleotide sequences to deal with suspected cross-contamination and a sequencing artifact. A later analysis calculated a clonal expansion index for each public chain from normalized within-repertoire ranks of inferred template counts. Generation probabilities in a later analysis came from a VDJ recombination model fitted to out-of-frame rearrangements, and those results were checked against IGoR. In a later analysis, TCR-TCR, TCR-HLA and TCR-CMV co-occurrence was scored with hypergeometric tests, and a repertoire-size bias correction was applied to TCR pairs. A later analysis estimated false discovery rates by permuting HLA or CMV assignments 20 times. A later analysis grouped co-occurring TCRs with DBSCAN, adding TCRdist sequence similarity when clustering within HLA-allele-positive subsets. Repertoires with fewer than 30,000 or more than 120,000 public chains, plus five repertoires with anomalous nucleotide sharing, were excluded from co-occurrence clustering. TCRdb obtained this table from immuneACCESS and retained in-frame rearrangements with V and J assigned. These tables miss some clones; where compared with another copy, unresolved V genes account for less than half of the shortfall, and the remainder is unexplained. V, J and clone size are those of that table, while D and trimming were read from the DNA. Counted in this sample were tens of thousands of clones; roughly 72% of them appeared once. The ten largest clones capture around 6% of the sample.

The receptor was derived from a man aged 50 or older in good health and CMV-seronegative. Sequenced material: PBMCs.

CDR3 loop: CAGRTGATDTQYF. The nucleotide sequence is given as TGTGCCGGCAGGACAGGGGCCACAGATACGCAGTATTTT. The receptor chain draws on TRBV30 and TRBJ2-3, with 9 middle bases fitting TRBD1. V and J are trimmed by 8 bases and 2 bases, and the gene matches miss 5 bases of the junction. Measured from the cysteine to the phenylalanine, the CDR3 is 13 residues long. Here the CDR3 DNA is all that survives: 39 bases in frame from base 1. According to the germline V gene (reference sequence), CDR1 reads GTSNPN and CDR2 reads SVGIG.